These 15 T cell receptor beta chains came from one sample sequenced in a study of OX40 agonist ivuxolimab in advanced cancers. Method: immunoSEQ multiplex PCR; TCRdb's copy keeps in-frame clones and lacks some. The repertoire holds fewer than 100,000 clones, with approximately 88% as singletons. The material sequenced was CD4+ or CD8+ T cells sorted from blood, taken in a trial of the OX40 agonist ivuxolimab. The receptors here all came from an adult with an advanced solid tumor such as melanoma, head and neck, liver or kidney cancer.

This sequence joins TRBV15 and TRBJ1-4; TRBD1 agrees at 8 bases. Trimming removed 5 bases from V and 2 bases from J; junction bases left unmatched: 4. The CDR3 runs to 15 residues. CDR1 is LNHNV, CDR2 YYDKDF, per germline (reference sequence). The CDR3 here is CATSGRTGTNEKLFF. The CDR3, as DNA: TGTGCCACCAGCGGGAGGACAGGGACTAATGAAAAACTGTTTTTT.

The chain employs TRBV18 and TRBJ1-5; D is undetermined. This CDR3 is built from 13 residues. The ends were cut back, 4 bases at V and 4 bases at J, with 8 bases in the middle. Germline CDR1 reads KGHSH; CDR2 reads LQKENI. The CDR3 here is CASSQGINQPQHF. The CDR3 coding sequence is TGTGCCAGCTCACAGGGAATTAATCAGCCCCAGCATTTT. Together with reference TRBV18 and TRBJ1-5, the CDR3 gives the full variable domain: NAGVMQNPRHLVRRRGQEARLRCSPMKGHSHVYWYRQLPEEGLKFMVYLQKENIIDESGMPKERFSAEFPKEGPSILRIQQVVRGDSAAYFCASSQGINQPQHFGDGTRLSIL.

The chain joins TRBV18 to TRBJ2-1; the D is unclear. The germline CDR1 and CDR2 sequences are KGHSH and LQKENI. V was shortened by 3 bases and J by 7 bases, with 13 bases between the two germline ends. This CDR3 comprises 14 residues. The CDR3 DNA sequence: TGTGCCAGCTCACCGGGCTATGAAACTAATGAGCAGTTCTTC. Protein: CASSPGYETNEQFF.

The chain recombines TRBV29-1 with TRBJ2-1, with D perhaps assigned TRBD1 or TRBD2 (5 bases each). This CDR3 comprises 13 residues. V was clipped by 3 bases and J by 4 bases, with 10 bases between them. Germline assignment: CDR1 SQVTM and CDR2 ANQGSEA. The CDR3 nucleotides are TGCAGCGTTGAGGGGACGGATTACAATGAGCAGTTCTTC. It yields the protein CSVEGTDYNEQFF.

This chain uses TRBV5-1 with TRBJ2-5; D gene uncertain. The V end was cut by 0 bases, the J end by 5 bases, with 11 bases between. This CDR3 contains 14 residues. The V gene's germline CDR1 is SGHRS and CDR2 YFSETQ. Here the CDR3 reads CASSLEAVSETQYF. CDR3 DNA: TGCGCCAGCAGCTTGGAGGCAGTGAGTGAGACCCAGTACTTC.

This clone appeared a few times. The chain combines TRBV7-2 with TRBJ2-2; the D is unclear. V shed 1 base and J shed 8 bases, with 5 bases lying between them. The CDR3 is 12 amino acids. Germline lookup yields CDR1 SGHTA and CDR2 FQGNSA. CDR3 coding DNA: TGTGCCAGCAGCTTAGGACATGGGGAGCTGTTTTTT. This translates into CASSLGHGELFF.

V usage is TRBV5-4 and J usage is TRBJ2-1; tentative D call: TRBD2 (7 bases). The CDR3 is made up of 16 amino acids. V was cut by 0 bases and J by 8 bases, with 18 bases left in between. The germline gives CDR1 SGHNT, CDR2 YYREEE (reference sequence). The CDR3 sequence is CASSLGGGGPRHEQFF. The CDR3 DNA reads TGTGCCAGCAGCTTGGGTGGGGGGGGCCCCCGGCATGAGCAGTTCTTC.

This sequence joins TRBV5-1 and TRBJ1-2; TRBD1 agrees at 7 bases. CDR3 size: 16 residues. Germline CDR1 SGHRS, CDR2 YFSETQ. The trim removed 0 bases at V and 3 bases at J, leaving 8 bases unmatched. The CDR3 protein is CASSLAMGQTYYGYTF. The CDR3 nucleotides read TGCGCCAGCAGCTTGGCCATGGGACAGACCTACTATGGCTACACCTTC.

The chain has TRBV7-2 and TRBJ1-5; D is unclear. The CDR3 consists of 15 residues. Germline CDR1 reads SGHTA; CDR2 reads FQGNSA. Trimming took 6 bases from V and 2 from J, leaving 14 bases between them. In nucleotides, the CDR3 is TGTGCCAGCAGAGAAACCGGTAATGGCAATCAGCCCCAGCATTTT. Protein sequence: CASRETGNGNQPQHF.

A single count supports this clone. A much larger clone is a single base away; this may be a read error. The rearrangement links TRBV27 to TRBJ1-1; the D gene is possibly TRBD1 (5 bases). Trimming stripped 7 bases from V and 0 bases from J, with 21 bases between. CDR1 and CDR2 (germline): MNHEY, SMNVEV (reference sequence). The CDR3 is made up of 17 amino acids. The DNA for the CDR3 is TGTGCCAGCATCAAGGGGTGGGCAAACCTGATGAACACTGAAGCTTTCTTT. This gives the protein CASIKGWANLMNTEAFF.

This chain connects TRBV9 to TRBJ1-1; D is uncertain. The germline CDR1 and CDR2 sequences are SGDLS and YYNGEE. V was trimmed by 0 bases and J by 9 bases, leaving 9 bases between them. The CDR3 is 12 residues long. Here the CDR3 reads CASSVAGKQAFF. In nucleotides, the CDR3 is TGTGCCAGCAGCGTAGCGGGCAAACAAGCTTTCTTT.

Concerning this clone itself: Distinct nucleotide sequences in the sample also encode this CDR3. CDR3 protein: CASSSELGGTSSYNEQFF. In nucleotides, the CDR3 is TGTGCCAGCAGTAGTGAGCTGGGGGGGACAAGCTCCTACAATGAGCAGTTCTTC. V usage is TRBV27 and J usage is TRBJ2-1; tentative D call: TRBD2 (7 bases). The CDR3 consists of 18 residues. Germline values: CDR1 MNHEY, CDR2 SMNVEV (reference sequence). V shed 5 bases and J shed 0 bases, with 20 bases lying between them.

This clone was seen ten or more times. This rearrangement joins TRBV14 to TRBJ1-2; tentative D call: TRBD1 (5 bases). From germline, CDR1 is SGHDN and CDR2 FVKESK. CDR3 length: 13 residues. The germline V and J ends were trimmed by 3 bases and 8 bases, with 13 bases remaining between them. This CDR3 is CASSHVTTGGYTF. CDR3 nucleotides: TGTGCCAGCAGCCACGTTACCACAGGAGGCTACACCTTC.

This clone was observed a single time. The rearrangement links TRBV29-1 to TRBJ1-2; D gene ambiguous. Germline V CDR1 and CDR2: SQVTM, ANQGSEA. The CDR3 spans 10 residues. Trimming stripped 4 bases from V and 8 bases from J, with 8 bases between. The CDR3 is CSVGREGYTF. In nucleotides, the CDR3 is TGCAGCGTTGGCCGAGAGGGCTACACCTTC.

The V gene is TRBV7-3, the J gene TRBJ2-3; tentative D call: TRBD1 (5 bases). This CDR3 spans 14 amino acids. The ends were cut back, 5 bases at V and 8 bases at J, with 17 bases in the middle. Germline V gene data show CDR1 as SGHTA and CDR2 as FQGTGA. In nucleotides, the CDR3 is TGTGCCAGCAGCCCCAATGTAGGGGCCGGTACGCAGTATTTT. As protein: CASSPNVGAGTQYF.